Listed below are T cell receptor beta chains from one sample, sequenced in a study of T cells in Graves' hyperthyroidism and ophthalmopathy. A single record per CDR3 protein comes from TCRdb applying MiXCR to the multiplex PCR reads. Among tens of thousands of distinct CDR3 sequences listed, roughly 50% were seen once. The sample consisted of blood. These receptors came from a woman in her thirties with Graves' ophthalmopathy. The CDR3 runs from the conserved cysteine through the conserved F or W. A D gene is named only where the DNA matches it firmly. A clone size is listed for some rows: how often the clone was seen (once, few, many), or a class if it is expanded.

clone_size,d_call,v_call,j_call,cdr3_aa,cdr3_nt
many,NA,TRBV6-5,TRBJ1-2,CATGRDNFYGYTF,TGTGCCACTGGCCGGGACAACTTCTATGGCTACACCTTC
NA,TRBD2,TRBV20-1,TRBJ2-3,CSARDRFAGGTQYF,TGCAGTGCTAGAGATAGGTTCGCGGGAGGTACGCAGTATTTT
NA,TRBD1,TRBV19,TRBJ2-7,CASPLADRGFEQYF,TGTGCCAGTCCCCTCGCGGACAGGGGTTTCGAGCAGTACTTC
many,NA,TRBV6-5,TRBJ2-3,CASRIVWTDTQYF,TGTGCCAGCAGGATTGTATGGACAGATACGCAGTATTTT
NA,TRBD2,TRBV7-2,TRBJ2-5,CASSSWTSGREQTQYF,TGTGCCAGCAGCTCCTGGACTAGCGGGAGAGAGCAGACCCAGTACTTC
many,NA,TRBV5-1,TRBJ1-2,CASSLGSAGEGYTF,TGCGCCAGCAGCTTGGGTTCGGCAGGGGAAGGCTACACCTTC
NA,TRBD2,TRBV20-1,TRBJ2-5,CSAPGGGF,TGCAGTGCGCCCGGGGGAGGGTTC
NA,TRBD1,TRBV10-3,TRBJ1-1,CAIRKRQGRTEAFF,TGTGCCATCAGGAAAAGACAGGGGCGGACTGAAGCTTTCTTT
NA,NA,TRBV9,TRBJ2-1,CASDSTGYNEQFF,TGTGCTAGTGACTCGACTGGGTACAATGAGCAGTTCTTC
many,NA,TRBV7-8,TRBJ1-5,CASSLAGSQPQHF,TGTGCCAGCAGCTTAGCGGGTAGTCAGCCCCAGCATTTT
many,NA,TRBV29-1,TRBJ1-1,CSVRVNTEAFF,TGCAGCGTTCGGGTGAACACTGAAGCTTTCTTT